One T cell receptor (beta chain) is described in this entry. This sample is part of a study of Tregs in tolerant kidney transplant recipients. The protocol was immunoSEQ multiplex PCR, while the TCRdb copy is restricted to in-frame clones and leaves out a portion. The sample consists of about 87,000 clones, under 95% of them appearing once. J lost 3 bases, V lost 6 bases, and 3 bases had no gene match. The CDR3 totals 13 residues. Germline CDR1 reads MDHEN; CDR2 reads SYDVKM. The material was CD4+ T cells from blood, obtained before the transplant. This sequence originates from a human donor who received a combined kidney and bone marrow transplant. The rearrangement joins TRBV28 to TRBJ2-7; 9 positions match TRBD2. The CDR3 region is CASSRSGGYEQYF. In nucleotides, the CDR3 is TGTGCCAGCAGCCGTAGCGGGGGCTACGAGCAGTACTTC. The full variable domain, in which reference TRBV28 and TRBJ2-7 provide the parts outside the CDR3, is DVKVTQSSRYLVKRTGEKVFLECVQDMDHENMFWYRQDPGLGLRLIYFSYDVKMKEKGDIPEGYSVSREKKERFSLILESASTNQTSMYLCASSRSGGYEQYFGPGTRLTVT.